Described below is a single TCR beta chain sequence and its context. As yet, its antigen is unknown. In germline, CDR1 is LGHNA, CDR2 YNFKEQ. The CDR3 length is 17 residues. V was pared by 2 bases and J by 0 bases, with 5 bases of the junction left unmatched. Genomic DNA in an amount of approximately 2 micrograms was extracted from cryopreserved PBMCs and used for the preparation of TCR beta libraries. The record originates from a study of cytotoxic CD8 clonotypes in ibrutinib-treated CLL. Study-level results: In comparison with age-matched healthy donors, baseline clonality was higher and tracked circulating CD8+ T-cell counts. The study found public clonotypes uncommon, contracting or stable on treatment.

Only in-frame clones appear in the TCRdb table, and some are missing; sequencing was by immunoSEQ multiplex PCR. The sample includes approximately 57,000 clones, 56% of them seen just once. This receptor was obtained from a human donor with chronic lymphocytic leukemia. This chain links TRBV4-2 with TRBJ2-2, with 8 bases identical to TRBD2. This specimen consisted of PBMCs, obtained after 24 months of ibrutinib treatment. CDR3 in amino acids: CASSQNGGRSNTGELFF. CDR3 bases: TGTGCCAGCAGCCAAAACGGCGGGAGGTCGAACACCGGGGAGCTGTTTTTT.